The 6 T cell receptor beta chains reported below all come from one sample, sequenced in a study of blood T cells in healthy people across ages. A J-beta primer mix and a sample-barcoded 5' primer were used in a second PCR of about 7 to 12 cycles. MiXCR, run by TCRdb on the 5' RACE reads, gives a single entry per CDR3 protein. The sample holds approximately 690,000 distinct CDR3 sequences, over 40% seen once. The sequenced sample consisted of blood. All receptors derive from an elderly man in good health.

The chain is built from TRBV7-2 and TRBJ2-5, with 9 nucleotides matching TRBD1. Germline CDR1 is SGHTA and CDR2 is FQGNSA. CDR3 length: 15 residues. V lost 4 bases and J lost 3; bases outside the gene matches: 6. The CDR3: CASSSRTGEEETQYF. Here the CDR3 DNA reads TGTGCCAGCAGCTCAAGGACAGGGGAGGAAGAGACCCAGTACTTC.

The rearrangement joins TRBV28 to TRBJ2-7; D might be TRBD1 or TRBD2, each matching 6 bases. This CDR3 is 17 amino acids long. Trimming cost V 6 bases and J 3 bases, with 24 bases left between them. Germline lookup yields CDR1 MDHEN and CDR2 SYDVKM. The CDR3 loop is CASRSHWGRGRNYEQYF. The DNA of the CDR3 is TGTGCCAGCAGATCCCATTGGGGGCGGGGACGTAACTACGAGCAGTACTTC.

The table lists this clonotype with a few counts. The chain couples TRBV10-3 to TRBJ2-1, with 8 bases fitting TRBD2. The CDR3 totals 17 residues. Trimming removed 4 bases from V and 4 bases from J; junction bases left unmatched: 12. The germline gives CDR1 ENHRY, CDR2 SYGVKD. The CDR3 loop is CAISGWQREGRYNEQFF. For the CDR3, the DNA is TGTGCCATCAGTGGGTGGCAACGGGAGGGCCGATACAATGAGCAGTTCTTC.

This chain uses TRBV2 with TRBJ2-7; TRBD2 matches at 10 bases. V trimming: 6 bases; J trimming: 6 bases; junction bases outside the gene matches: 11. This CDR3 comprises 15 residues. The germline CDR1 and CDR2 sequences are SNHLY and FYNNEI. CDR3 loop: CASSRTSGRTGEQYF. The CDR3 DNA reads TGTGCCAGCAGCCGGACTAGCGGACGAACAGGCGAGCAGTACTTC.

The count of this clonotype is one. The V and J genes are TRBV4-3 and TRBJ2-4; 9 bases line up with TRBD1. Losses at the gene ends were 4 bases for V and 3 bases for J; bases not matched to a gene: 7. In germline, CDR1 is LGHNA, CDR2 YSLEER. This CDR3 is built from 16 residues. In nucleotides, the CDR3 is TGCGCCAGCAGCCGAACCGGGACAGGGAACAAAAACATTCAGTACTTC. Protein: CASSRTGTGNKNIQYF.

This sequence joins TRBV7-9 and TRBJ2-1; D is perhaps TRBD2 (6 bases). The CDR3 is made up of 17 amino acids. V lost 4 bases and J lost 2, with 18 bases in between. Germline values: CDR1 SEHNR, CDR2 FQNEAQ (reference sequence). The CDR3 sequence: CASSSSKTGAAYNEQFF. CDR3 DNA sequence: TGTGCCAGCAGCTCCTCCAAAACGGGAGCGGCCTACAATGAGCAGTTCTTC.